The T cell receptor (beta chain) under discussion was sequenced for a study of tumor-infiltrating lymphocytes in primary liver carcinoma. Study at large: Patients diagnosed with primary liver carcinoma received treatment through surgical resection.

The length of the CDR3 is 16 residues. Germline CDR1 and CDR2: MNHEY and SVGEGT. Between the trimmed V and J ends, which lost 7 bases and 0 bases, there was a span of 15 bases. From 450 to 600 ng total RNA, TCR beta cDNA was generated with a primer in the constant region. Three nested multiplex PCR rounds, a slightly modified ARM-PCR, produced the libraries for TCR beta. PCR rounds one and two used TRBV1-TRBV30 forward primers with a C-beta reverse primer for 10 cycles each. TCRdb passed the multiplex PCR reads through MiXCR, listing each CDR3 protein once. The data show about 320,000 distinct CDR3 sequences, with around three fifths seen just once and approximately 9% held by the top ten. Out of unsorted whole blood came the blood RNA, and germline DNA was extracted as well. No patient had received treatment, and all had chronic HBV infection. This clonotype was detected ten times or more.

Sequenced sample: peripheral blood. The sequence was collected from a middle-aged man with primary liver carcinoma and hepatitis B virus infection. The rearrangement uses TRBV6-2 or TRBV6-3 and TRBJ2-2; D remains ambiguous. The CDR3 DNA follows: TGTGCCAGCACCCCCCGCGACGGAGCGAACACCGGGGAGCTGTTTTTT. Its translation: CASTPRDGANTGELFF.